Shown below are 10 T cell receptor beta chains from a single sample sequenced in a study of blood T cell repertoires in COVID-19. Assay: immunoSEQ multiplex PCR; the TCRdb copy retains only in-frame clones and omits some. Of over 150,000 clones in the sample, approximately 86% were seen once. Sequencing input: peripheral blood. The receptors here all came from a man in his forties or fifties with active or convalescent COVID-19.

The chain is built from TRBV18 and TRBJ1-2; possible D gene TRBD1, 6 bases. The CDR3 has 17 amino acids. V gave up 0 bases and J gave up 0 bases, with 14 bases separating them. Germline V gene lookup returns CDR1 KGHSH and CDR2 LQKENI. The CDR3 nucleotides are TGTGCCAGCTCACCACCGGGCAGGGGTGCCACTAACTATGGCTACACCTTC. Translated, it gives CASSPPGRGATNYGYTF.

The chain recombines TRBV18 with TRBJ1-2; D may be TRBD1 (6 bases). Germline loops: CDR1 KGHSH, CDR2 LQKENI. This CDR3 is 13 amino acids long. Trimming took 0 bases from V and 5 from J, leaving 7 bases between them. This CDR3 reads CASSPPTGYGYTF. CDR3 sequence (DNA): TGTGCCAGCTCACCACCCACAGGGTATGGCTACACCTTC.

The table lists this clone with a few counts. CDR3 loop: CASRGGNSNEKLFF. The CDR3 nucleotides are TGTGCCAGCAGAGGAGGGAATTCAAATGAAAAACTGTTTTTT. The chain joins TRBV28 to TRBJ1-4; D is uncertain. V lost 6 bases and J 5 bases, leaving 13 bases between the germline ends. The CDR3 sequence is 14 residues long. CDR1 is MDHEN and CDR2 is SYDVKM in the germline V gene.

The rearrangement links TRBV11-3 to TRBJ2-7, with TRBD1 matching 8 bases. V shed 3 bases and J 1 base; nucleotides not matched to a gene: 14. This CDR3 has 18 amino acids. Germline V lookup: CDR1 SGHNT, CDR2 YENEEA. The CDR3 DNA reads as TGTGCCAGCAGCTTTACGGGACAGGTAAGGTTAGGGTCCTACGAGCAGTACTTC. The encoded protein is CASSFTGQVRLGSYEQYF.

The chain is built from TRBV19 and TRBJ1-5; TRBD1 agrees at 10 bases. V shed 4 bases, J shed 2 bases, and the junction held 8 bases outside the gene matches. Germline CDR1 is LNHDA and CDR2 is SQIVND (reference sequence). This CDR3 region has 17 residues. CDR3 region: CASSTGQGGVGNQPQHF. CDR3 bases: TGTGCCAGTAGTACCGGACAGGGGGGGGTCGGCAATCAGCCCCAGCATTTT.

The J gene is TRBJ2-2, the V gene TRBV5-6; 9 nucleotides line up with TRBD1. Germline assignment: CDR1 SGHDT and CDR2 YYEEEE. J lost 3 bases, V lost 4 bases, and 10 bases had no gene match. The CDR3 covers 17 residues. The CDR3 reads CASSHQDRGRYTGELFF. CDR3 nucleotides: TGTGCCAGCAGCCACCAGGACAGGGGACGGTACACCGGGGAGCTGTTTTTT.

The chain carries TRBV7-2 and TRBJ2-1; TRBD2 matches at 8 bases. With V trimmed by 2 bases and J by 8 bases, 5 bases remained unmatched. The CDR3 runs to 14 residues. Germline loops: CDR1 SGHTA, CDR2 FQGNSA. CDR3 nucleotides: TGTGCCAGCAGCTTAATAGGGCGGGGGGATGAGCAGTTCTTC. This encodes CASSLIGRGDEQFF.

The rearrangement uses TRBV6-5 and TRBJ2-2; 9 bases are a match to TRBD1. The CDR3 consists of 15 residues. The junction had 4 bases not matched to a gene; V was cut back by 6 bases and J by 2 bases. Germline V CDR1 and CDR2: MNHEY, SVGAGI. The CDR3 coding sequence is TGTGCCAGCAGACGGACAGGGGTAAACACCGGGGAGCTGTTTTTT. It yields the protein CASRRTGVNTGELFF.

Only a few counts were recorded for this clone. The chain has TRBV3-1 (or the pseudogene TRBV3-2) and TRBJ2-1, with TRBD2 matching 8 bases. Germline trimming cut 0 bases from V and 0 bases from J; bases unmatched to any gene: 4. Germline V CDR1 and CDR2: LGHDT, YNNKEL (reference sequence). The CDR3 runs to 17 residues. The DNA for the CDR3 is TGTGCCAGCAGCCAAGATGGCGGGGGGCACTCCTACAATGAGCAGTTCTTC. This gives the protein CASSQDGGGHSYNEQFF.

This rearrangement joins TRBV5-4 to TRBJ2-1; TRBD2 matches 13 bases. Germline CDR1 SGHNT, CDR2 YYREEE (reference sequence). CDR3 length equals 15 residues. Germline trimming cut 5 bases from V and 5 bases from J; bases unmatched to any gene: 4. This CDR3 reads CASSSGLAGNNEQFF. CDR3 sequence (DNA): TGTGCCAGCAGTTCGGGACTAGCGGGAAACAATGAGCAGTTCTTC.